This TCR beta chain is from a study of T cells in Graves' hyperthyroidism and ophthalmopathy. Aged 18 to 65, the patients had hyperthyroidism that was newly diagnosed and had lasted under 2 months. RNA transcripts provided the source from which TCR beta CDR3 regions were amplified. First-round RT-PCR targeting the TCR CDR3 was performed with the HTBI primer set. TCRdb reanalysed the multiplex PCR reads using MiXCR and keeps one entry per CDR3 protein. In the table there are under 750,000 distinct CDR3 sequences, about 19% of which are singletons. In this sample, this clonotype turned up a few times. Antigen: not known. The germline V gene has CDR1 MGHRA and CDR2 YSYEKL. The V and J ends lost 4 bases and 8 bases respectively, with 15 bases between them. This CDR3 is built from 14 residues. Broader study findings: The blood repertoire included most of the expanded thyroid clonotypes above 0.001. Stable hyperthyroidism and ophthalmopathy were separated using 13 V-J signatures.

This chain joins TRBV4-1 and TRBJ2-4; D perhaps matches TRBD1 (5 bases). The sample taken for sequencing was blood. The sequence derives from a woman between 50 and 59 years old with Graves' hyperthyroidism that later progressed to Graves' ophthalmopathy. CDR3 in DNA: TGCGCCAGCAGCCTCGAAGGAACAGGTTACATTCAGTACTTC. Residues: CASSLEGTGYIQYF.